Listed below are T cell receptor beta chains from one sample, sequenced in a study of blood T cell repertoires in COVID-19. Sequencing was performed with immunoSEQ multiplex PCR; in TCRdb, only in-frame clones are kept and a portion is missing. The repertoire has 250,000 to 300,000 clones, over 70% of them found once; the top ten carry 10%. The sequenced material came from peripheral blood. These receptors all come from a woman in her seventies with COVID-19, enrolled during active disease. Each CDR3 is given with its conserved first and last residue. A D gene is named only where the DNA matches it firmly. Clone size appears in some rows only: once, few, many, or a class for an expanded clone.

V	J	D	size	DNA	CDR3
TRBV6-5	TRBJ1-1	-	-	TGTGCCAGCAGGCCCCTTACAGGGTTAAACACTGAAGCTTTCTTT	CASRPLTGLNTEAFF
TRBV7-2	TRBJ1-2	-	-	TGTGCCAGCAGCCCCCTATACACCGCAGGCGGCTACACCTTC	CASSPLYTAGGYTF
TRBV5-4	TRBJ2-1	TRBD2	-	TGTGCCAGCAGCCCTCCTAGCGGGAGGTTAGCTGGTGAGCAGTTCTTC	CASSPPSGRLAGEQFF
TRBV11-2	TRBJ1-6	-	-	TGTGCCAGCAGCTTAGATGATAGTTGGTATTCACCCCTCCACTTT	CASSLDDSWYSPLHF
TRBV7-9	TRBJ1-3	-	once	TGTGCCAGCAGCAATACTGTCTCTGGAAACACCATATATTTT	CASSNTVSGNTIYF
TRBV19	TRBJ2-1	TRBD2	-	TGTGCCAGTAGTAGAGAGACTAGCGGGAGGGCTGGAAATGAGCAGTTCTTC	CASSRETSGRAGNEQFF
TRBV24-1	TRBJ2-1	TRBD2	-	TGTGCCACCAGTGAAGTCCTAGCGGGAGGGCTGGATGAGCAGTTCTTC	CATSEVLAGGLDEQFF
TRBV2	TRBJ1-5	-	-	TGTGCCAGCAGTGGTCAAGGGGATCAGCCCCAGCATTTT	CASSGQGDQPQHF
TRBV7-3	TRBJ2-2	TRBD2	-	TGTGCCAGCAGCCACTTCAGCGGGAGGGCCATGGACACCGGGGAGCTGTTTTTT	CASSHFSGRAMDTGELFF
TRBV5-6	TRBJ2-1	TRBD1	-	TGTGCCAGCAGGGCTGGGACAGGGTTCTTCGGTGAGCAGTTCTTC	CASRAGTGFFGEQFF
TRBV27	TRBJ2-1	TRBD2	once	TGTGCCAGCAGTTTAGGGGGAGGGCAGGATACCTACAATGAGCAGTTCTTC	CASSLGGGQDTYNEQFF